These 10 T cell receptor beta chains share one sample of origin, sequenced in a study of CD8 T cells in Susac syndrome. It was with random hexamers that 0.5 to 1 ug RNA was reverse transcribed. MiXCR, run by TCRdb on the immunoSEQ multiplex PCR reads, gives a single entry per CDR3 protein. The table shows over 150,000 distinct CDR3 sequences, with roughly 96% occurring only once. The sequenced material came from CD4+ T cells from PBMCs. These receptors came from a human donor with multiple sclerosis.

CDR3 amino acids: CASSSYRGQETQYF. CDR3 DNA: TGTGCCAGCAGCTCCTACAGGGGCCAAGAGACCCAGTACTTC. The chain links TRBV7-9 to TRBJ2-5; 7 nucleotides agree with TRBD1. The J segment lost 1 base and the V segment lost 4 bases, leaving 3 bases of the junction unmatched. Per the germline V gene, CDR1 is SEHNR and CDR2 is FQNEAQ (reference sequence). The CDR3 loop spans 14 amino acids.

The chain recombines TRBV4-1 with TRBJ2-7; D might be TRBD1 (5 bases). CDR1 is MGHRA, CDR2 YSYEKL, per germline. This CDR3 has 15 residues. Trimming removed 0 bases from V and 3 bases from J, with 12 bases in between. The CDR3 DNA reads TGCGCCAGCAGCCAAGATTTTAGGGGCCTCTACGAGCAGTACTTC. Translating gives CASSQDFRGLYEQYF.

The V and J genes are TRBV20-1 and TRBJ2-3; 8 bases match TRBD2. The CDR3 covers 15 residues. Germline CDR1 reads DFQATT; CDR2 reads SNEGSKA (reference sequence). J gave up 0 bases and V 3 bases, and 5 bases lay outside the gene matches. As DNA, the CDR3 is TGCAGTGCTAGTTTTGGCGGGAGGAGCACAGATACGCAGTATTTT. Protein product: CSASFGGRSTDTQYF.

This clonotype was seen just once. The CDR3: CSARDGGRAVIEQYF. In nucleotides, the CDR3 is TGCAGTGCTAGAGATGGCGGGAGGGCCGTGATCGAGCAGTACTTC. The chain employs TRBV20-1 and TRBJ2-7, with TRBD2 matching over 9 bases. V shed 0 bases and J 6 bases; nucleotides not matched to a gene: 9. The CDR3 is 15 amino acids. Germline CDR1 and CDR2: DFQATT and SNEGSKA (reference sequence).

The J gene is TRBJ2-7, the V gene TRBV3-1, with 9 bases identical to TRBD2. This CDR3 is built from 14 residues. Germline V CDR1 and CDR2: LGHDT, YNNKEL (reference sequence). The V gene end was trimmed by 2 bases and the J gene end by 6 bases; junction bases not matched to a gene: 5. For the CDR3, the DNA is TGTGCCAGCAGCCAACTAGCGGGGAGCGCCGAGCAGTACTTC. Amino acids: CASSQLAGSAEQYF.

In nucleotides, the CDR3 is TGTGCCAGCAGTGAAGCGACCGCTCTAGCGGGCTACGAGCAGTACTTC. Its translation: CASSEATALAGYEQYF. The chain carries TRBV6-1 and TRBJ2-7; 8 nucleotides align to TRBD2. This CDR3 spans 16 amino acids. J was trimmed by 3 bases and V by 0 bases; bases with no gene match: 7. Germline V gene data show CDR1 as MNHNS and CDR2 as SASEGT.

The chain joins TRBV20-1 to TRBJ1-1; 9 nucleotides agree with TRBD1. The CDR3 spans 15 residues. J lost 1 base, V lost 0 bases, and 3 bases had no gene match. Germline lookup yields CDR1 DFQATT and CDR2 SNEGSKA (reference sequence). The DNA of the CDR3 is TGCAGTGCTAGAGAGGGGACAGGGCCGAACACTGAAGCTTTCTTT. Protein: CSAREGTGPNTEAFF.

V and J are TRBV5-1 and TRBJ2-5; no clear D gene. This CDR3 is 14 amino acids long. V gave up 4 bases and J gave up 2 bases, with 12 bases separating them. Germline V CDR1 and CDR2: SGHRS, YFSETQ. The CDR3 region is CASSLTSAQETQYF. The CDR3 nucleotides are TGCGCCAGCAGCCTGACGAGTGCGCAAGAGACCCAGTACTTC.

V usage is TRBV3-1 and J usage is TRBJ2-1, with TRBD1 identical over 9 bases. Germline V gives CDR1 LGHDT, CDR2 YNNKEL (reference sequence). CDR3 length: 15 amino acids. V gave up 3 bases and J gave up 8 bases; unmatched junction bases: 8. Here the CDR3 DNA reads TGTGCCAGCAGCCACACCGGGACAGGGACGGATGAGCAGTTCTTC. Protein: CASSHTGTGTDEQFF.

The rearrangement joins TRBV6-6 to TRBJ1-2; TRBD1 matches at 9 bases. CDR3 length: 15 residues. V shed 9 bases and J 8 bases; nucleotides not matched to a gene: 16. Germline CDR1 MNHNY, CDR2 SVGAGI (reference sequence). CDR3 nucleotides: TGTGCCAGTGAGCCGGGACAGGGACTAGCGAGGGGCTACACCTTC. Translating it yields CASEPGQGLARGYTF.